The 32 T cell receptor beta chains below all came from one sample that was sequenced in a study of PD-1 blockade in mismatch repair-deficient tumors. Method: immunoSEQ multiplex PCR; TCRdb's copy keeps in-frame clones and lacks some. The table shows 100,000 to 150,000 clones, with approximately 91% occurring only once. The starting material was peripheral blood, obtained just under 74 weeks after starting pembrolizumab. The origin of the receptors is an adult with mismatch repair-deficient cancer.

This clone has a handful of counts. The gene calls are TRBV7-9 and TRBJ2-2; D is ambiguous. This CDR3 comprises 12 residues. Between the trimmed V and J ends, which lost 0 bases and 10 bases, there was a span of 6 bases. CDR1 is SEHNR, CDR2 FQNEAQ, per germline (reference sequence). In DNA, the CDR3 is TGTGCCAGCAGCTTAGCGTCAGAGGAGCTGTTTTTT. It yields the protein CASSLASEELFF.

The chain carries TRBV30 and TRBJ1-5; D possibly corresponds to TRBD1 (6 bases). This CDR3 spans 15 amino acids. CDR1 is GTSNPN, CDR2 SVGIG, per germline (reference sequence). Trimming took 0 bases from V and 3 from J, leaving 12 bases between them. The CDR3 spells CAWSVRGAVNQPQHF. For the CDR3, the DNA is TGTGCCTGGAGTGTAAGGGGGGCTGTCAATCAGCCCCAGCATTTT. Full variable domain (remainder filled in from reference TRBV30 and TRBJ1-5): SQTIHQWPATLVQPVGSPLSLECTVEGTSNPNLYWYRQAAGRGLQLLFYSVGIGQISSEVPQNLSASRPQDRQFILSSKKLLLSDSGFYLCAWSVRGAVNQPQHFGDGTRLSIL.

This chain links TRBV19 with TRBJ2-7, with D perhaps TRBD2 (5 bases). Looked up from germline, CDR1 is LNHDA and CDR2 is SQIVND (reference sequence). V dropped 5 bases and J dropped 0 bases, with 11 bases sitting between them. The CDR3 covers 14 residues. For the CDR3, the DNA is TGTGCCAGTAGTTCCCTGCGGGTCTCCTACGAGCAGTACTTC. Its protein is CASSSLRVSYEQYF. Full variable domain (rest looked up from reference TRBV19 and TRBJ2-7): DGGITQSPKYLFRKEGQNVTLSCEQNLNHDAMYWYRQDPGQGLRLIYYSQIVNDFQKGDIAEGYSVSREKKESFPLTVTSAQKNPTAFYLCASSSLRVSYEQYFGPGTRLTVT.

The chain joins TRBV4-1 to TRBJ2-1; TRBD2 might be the D (5 bases). The CDR3 runs to 12 residues. Germline CDR1 reads MGHRA; CDR2 reads YSYEKL. Deletions cut 3 bases from V and 13 bases from J, with 13 bases between. The CDR3 spells CASSHGSGIQFF. The CDR3 DNA sequence: TGCGCCAGCAGCCACGGTTCGGGAATCCAGTTCTTC.

This chain joins TRBV15 and TRBJ2-5; the D is unclear. Between the trimmed V and J ends, which lost 3 bases and 12 bases, there was a span of 23 bases. The CDR3 length is 15 residues. Germline CDR1 is LNHNV and CDR2 is YYDKDF (reference sequence). This CDR3 reads CATSSPHDRTGDKYF. DNA for the CDR3: TGTGCCACCAGCAGCCCTCACGACCGAACCGGCGACAAGTACTTC. The full variable domain, with the rest looked up from reference TRBV15 and TRBJ2-5, is DAMVIQNPRYQVTQFGKPVTLSCSQTLNHNVMYWYQQKSSQAPKLLFHYYDKDFNNEADTPDNFQSRRPNTSFCFLDIRSPGLGDTAMYLCATSSPHDRTGDKYFGPGTRLLVL.

This clone has only one observation. The V gene is TRBV7-2, the J gene TRBJ2-1; the match to TRBD1 covers 8 bases. Per the germline V gene, CDR1 is SGHTA and CDR2 is FQGNSA. The CDR3 consists of 14 residues. V trimming: 5 bases; J trimming: 7 bases; junction bases outside the gene matches: 7. The CDR3, as DNA: TGTGCCAGCAGCCCACGGACAGGGCGGAATGAGCAGTTCTTC. This codes for CASSPRTGRNEQFF. Using reference TRBV7-2 and TRBJ2-1 for the parts outside the CDR3, the full variable domain is GAGVSQSPSNKVTEKGKDVELRCDPISGHTALYWYRQSLGQGLEFLIYFQGNSAPDKSGLPSDRFSAERTGGSVSTLTIQRTQQEDSAVYLCASSPRTGRNEQFFGPGTRLTVL.

The rearrangement uses TRBV11-2 and TRBJ1-1; a weak D match, TRBD1 (5 bases). The germline V gene has CDR1 SGHAT and CDR2 FQNNGV. With 5 bases removed from V and 3 bases from J, the gap between germline ends came to 13 bases. This CDR3 spans 14 amino acids. In DNA, the CDR3 is TGTGCCAGCAGCCAACTGACCAGGGACACTGAAGCTTTCTTT. This gives the protein CASSQLTRDTEAFF.

The chain has TRBV18 and TRBJ2-3; a weak D match, TRBD2 (7 bases). The CDR3 covers 16 residues. The germline V gene encodes CDR1 KGHSH and CDR2 LQKENI. V lost 4 bases and J lost 7, with 21 bases in between. For the CDR3, the DNA is TGTGCCAGCTCACGCCCGGGGGGCAAAGATGTATATACGCAGTATTTT. Translation gives CASSRPGGKDVYTQYF.

This chain joins TRBV4-1 and TRBJ2-1, with TRBD2 matching over 9 bases. The CDR3 contains 14 residues. Germline values: CDR1 MGHRA, CDR2 YSYEKL. The junction had 2 bases not matched to a gene; V was cut back by 1 base and J by 7 bases. The CDR3 DNA follows: TGCGCCAGCAGCCAAGGTCTAGCGGGAAATGAGCAGTTCTTC. Translating it yields CASSQGLAGNEQFF.

J is TRBJ2-7 and V is TRBV6-1; 7 bases map to TRBD2. This CDR3 is 14 amino acids long. The germline gives CDR1 MNHNS, CDR2 SASEGT. After removal of 6 bases from V and 3 bases from J, the junction contained 8 bases not matched to a gene. The CDR3 DNA reads as TGTGCCAGCAGCCCCGGACTAGGAGACTACGAGCAGTACTTC. Translated, it gives CASSPGLGDYEQYF.

This rearrangement joins TRBV2 to TRBJ2-5; unclear D gene. The CDR3 is 13 residues long. The V end was cut by 4 bases, the J end by 3 bases, with 9 bases between. Germline V CDR1 and CDR2: SNHLY, FYNNEI. CDR3 sequence reads: CASSGEQKETQYF. In DNA form, the CDR3 reads TGTGCCAGCAGTGGAGAACAGAAAGAGACCCAGTACTTC. Based on the CDR3 plus reference TRBV2 and TRBJ2-5, the full variable domain is EPEVTQTPSHQVTQMGQEVILRCVPISNHLYFYWYRQILGQKVEFLVSFYNNEISEKSEIFDDQFSVERPDGSNFTLKIRSTKLEDSAMYFCASSGEQKETQYFGPGTRLLVL.

The genes are TRBV10-2 and TRBJ2-5, with D maybe TRBD2 (5 bases). The CDR3 is 16 amino acids. CDR1 WSHSY and CDR2 SAAADI come from the germline V gene. The V end was cut by 3 bases, the J end by 5 bases, with 19 bases between. CDR3 loop: CASSDGSASSSETQYF. The CDR3 DNA follows: TGCGCCAGCAGTGATGGGTCGGCTAGCTCCTCGGAGACCCAGTACTTC.

This clone is a singleton in its sample. The V gene is TRBV19, the J gene TRBJ2-5, with a tentative D call TRBD1 (5 bases). V lost 1 base to trimming and J lost 1 base, with 13 bases between them. CDR3 size: 16 residues. The V gene's germline CDR1 is LNHDA and CDR2 SQIVND (reference sequence). The CDR3 loop is CASSIGTGTLQETQYF. CDR3 coding DNA: TGTGCCAGTAGTATAGGAACAGGAACTCTCCAAGAGACCCAGTACTTC.

The V and J genes are TRBV2 and TRBJ2-2; TRBD2 matches at 8 bases. CDR1 and CDR2 (germline): SNHLY, FYNNEI. J gave up 4 bases and V 6 bases, and 10 bases lay outside the gene matches. CDR3 length: 16 residues. CDR3 region: CASSLVQRGSTGELFF. In nucleotides, the CDR3 is TGTGCCAGCAGCTTAGTTCAGCGGGGGAGCACCGGGGAGCTGTTTTTT.

The rearrangement joins TRBV7-2 to TRBJ2-5; possibly TRBD1 for D (6 bases). The CDR3 sequence is 14 residues long. The germline V gene encodes CDR1 SGHTA and CDR2 FQGNSA. Trimming stripped 2 bases from V and 5 bases from J, with 12 bases between. CDR3 sequence (DNA): TGTGCCAGCAGCTTAATTACAGGGTCGGAGACCCAGTACTTC. Encoded protein: CASSLITGSETQYF.

The V and J genes are TRBV5-1 and TRBJ1-5, with a weak D call TRBD1 (6 bases). V lost 2 bases and J lost 1, with 10 bases in between. CDR1 and CDR2 (germline): SGHRS, YFSETQ. The CDR3 contains 15 residues. The CDR3 reads CASSLQGGSNQPQHF. CDR3 in DNA: TGCGCCAGCAGCTTACAGGGAGGAAGCAATCAGCCCCAGCATTTT.

CDR3: CASSGEGWSSYEQYF. The CDR3 nucleotides are TGCGCCAGCAGCGGCGAAGGGTGGAGCTCCTACGAGCAGTACTTC. This chain uses TRBV5-1 with TRBJ2-7; D uncertain. CDR1 is SGHRS, CDR2 YFSETQ, per germline. V was clipped by 4 bases and J by 0 bases, with 14 bases between them. The CDR3 totals 15 residues.

The chain couples TRBV27 to TRBJ2-3; no definite D call. The CDR3 runs 13 residues. The germline V gene has CDR1 MNHEY and CDR2 SMNVEV (reference sequence). The V end lost 4 bases, the J end lost 6 bases, and 11 bases lay between the germline ends. Written as DNA, the CDR3 is TGTGCCAGCAGTTCTACAAGGTGGGATACGCAGTATTTT. Its translation: CASSSTRWDTQYF.

V gene TRBV27 combines with J gene TRBJ2-7; D is uncertain. Deletions cut 3 bases from V and 2 bases from J, with 8 bases between. CDR1 is MNHEY and CDR2 is SMNVEV in the germline V gene (reference sequence). CDR3 length equals 13 residues. The CDR3 sequence is CASSFGEAYEQYF. DNA of the CDR3: TGTGCCAGCAGTTTCGGTGAAGCCTACGAGCAGTACTTC.

V is TRBV7-2 and J is TRBJ2-7; 8 nucleotides agree with TRBD1. V gave up 5 bases and J gave up 2 bases; unmatched junction bases: 5. Per germline, CDR1 SGHTA and CDR2 FQGNSA. The CDR3 is made up of 14 amino acids. Here the CDR3 DNA reads TGTGCCAGCAGCATGAGGACAGGGCCCTACGAGCAGTACTTC. This sequence encodes CASSMRTGPYEQYF. The full variable domain, with the rest looked up from reference TRBV7-2 and TRBJ2-7, is GAGVSQSPSNKVTEKGKDVELRCDPISGHTALYWYRQSLGQGLEFLIYFQGNSAPDKSGLPSDRFSAERTGGSVSTLTIQRTQQEDSAVYLCASSMRTGPYEQYFGPGTRLTVT.

V and J are TRBV27 and TRBJ2-7; 12 bases align to TRBD2. The CDR3 extends over 15 amino acids. Germline CDR1 reads MNHEY; CDR2 reads SMNVEV (reference sequence). The trim removed 2 bases at V and 4 bases at J, leaving 3 bases unmatched. CDR3 coding DNA: TGTGCCAGCAGTTTAGGTGGGACTAGCGGGTACGAGCAGTACTTC. This gives the protein CASSLGGTSGYEQYF.

The sample holds one count of this clone. The chain recombines TRBV27 with TRBJ1-2; D gene uncertain. With 6 bases removed from V and 4 bases from J, the gap between germline ends came to 15 bases. The CDR3 extends over 14 amino acids. Germline V CDR1 and CDR2: MNHEY, SMNVEV (reference sequence). CDR3 nucleotide sequence: TGTGCCAGCAGCCCCCGGGCAGAAGCCTATGGCTACACCTTC. Amino acid sequence: CASSPRAEAYGYTF.

This clone was detected only once. The chain carries TRBV19 and TRBJ1-2; D is perhaps TRBD1 (6 bases). The CDR3 is 14 residues long. Trimming shortened V by 7 bases and J by 8 bases, and 20 bases separated the two germline ends. The germline CDR1 and CDR2 sequences are LNHDA and SQIVND (reference sequence). The CDR3 is CASTNVDRTGGYTF. The CDR3 DNA follows: TGTGCCAGTACCAATGTCGACAGGACGGGCGGCTACACCTTC.

The chain recombines TRBV7-2 with TRBJ2-2; no clear D gene. Germline V gene lookup returns CDR1 SGHTA and CDR2 FQGNSA. V shed 3 bases and J shed 7 bases, with 9 bases lying between them. There are 13 residues in the CDR3. The CDR3 spells CASSFGGIGELFF. DNA of the CDR3: TGTGCCAGCAGCTTCGGTGGAATCGGGGAGCTGTTTTTT.

This clone turned up a few times. The chain's CDR3 is CASSDDPSTDTQYF. In nucleotides, the CDR3 is TGTGCCAGCAGTGACGACCCTAGCACAGATACGCAGTATTTT. The V call is TRBV6-4, the J call TRBJ2-3; D remains ambiguous. V was pared by 2 bases and J by 0 bases, with 6 bases between. CDR1 MRHNA and CDR2 SNTAGT come from the germline V gene. The CDR3 covers 14 residues.

The V call is TRBV5-6, the J call TRBJ2-7, with 9 bases that match TRBD1. J gave up 2 bases and V 3 bases, and 9 bases lay outside the gene matches. Germline loops: CDR1 SGHDT, CDR2 YYEEEE. This CDR3 region has 16 residues. In nucleotides, the CDR3 is TGTGCCAGCAGCTCGATGGGACAGGGAGGGGCCTACGAGCAGTACTTC. Protein: CASSSMGQGGAYEQYF.

This sequence joins TRBV29-1 and TRBJ2-1; possible D gene TRBD2, 7 bases. In germline, CDR1 is SQVTM, CDR2 ANQGSEA. V lost 4 bases and J lost 1, with 11 bases in between. The CDR3 has 14 amino acids. DNA of the CDR3: TGCAGCGTTGCGGGGGGCATATCCTACAATGAGCAGTTCTTC. This gives the protein CSVAGGISYNEQFF.

This clone came up once. The rearrangement links TRBV13 to TRBJ1-1; 9 nucleotides align to TRBD1. Germline assignment: CDR1 PRHDT and CDR2 FYEKMQ (reference sequence). The CDR3 covers 15 residues. V was pared by 5 bases and J by 1 base, with 5 bases of the junction left unmatched. CDR3 DNA: TGTGCCAGCAGCGACACAGGGGGCTGGAACACTGAAGCTTTCTTT. Its protein is CASSDTGGWNTEAFF.

The chain recombines TRBV14 with TRBJ2-1; D perhaps matches TRBD2 (6 bases). Trimming left V 1 base short and J 0 bases short, with 19 bases between. The CDR3 runs 19 residues. Germline V CDR1 and CDR2: SGHDN, FVKESK. DNA of the CDR3: TGTGCCAGCAGCCAAGGACTCTGGAGGGTTGGGGGCTCCTACAATGAGCAGTTCTTC. Translating gives CASSQGLWRVGGSYNEQFF.

The table lists this clone with a count of one. Written as DNA, the CDR3 is TGTGCCAGCAGTTTAATGTGGGAGGTCCCCGGAAGCTACGAGCAGTACTTC. Translation: CASSLMWEVPGSYEQYF. The J gene is TRBJ2-7, the V gene TRBV28; D perhaps matches TRBD2 (6 bases). The CDR3 covers 17 residues. Trimming took 2 bases from V and 3 from J, leaving 20 bases between them. Per germline, CDR1 MDHEN and CDR2 SYDVKM.

J is TRBJ2-1 and V is TRBV7-9, with TRBD1 matching 8 bases. Looked up from germline, CDR1 is SEHNR and CDR2 is FQNEAQ (reference sequence). Trimming took 4 bases from V and 2 from J; bases not matched to a gene: 4. The CDR3 spans 15 residues. The CDR3: CASSYPGQAYNEQFF. The CDR3 bases are TGTGCCAGCAGCTACCCGGGACAGGCCTACAATGAGCAGTTCTTC.

The chain employs TRBV19 and TRBJ2-5; D may correspond to TRBD1 or TRBD2 (5 bases each). CDR3 length equals 15 residues. CDR1 is LNHDA and CDR2 is SQIVND in the germline V gene (reference sequence). V was clipped by 5 bases and J by 4 bases, with 17 bases between them. The CDR3 nucleotides read TGTGCCAGTAGTGCGAGGGTGGCAGGGTCAGAGACCCAGTACTTC. Its translation: CASSARVAGSETQYF.